A single sample is the source of the 27 T cell receptor beta chains below, sequenced in a study of cytomegalovirus exposure and HLA in healthy donors. PCR used 60 Vbeta primers and 13 Jbeta primers. Repertoires were generated with immunoSEQ multiplex PCR, while TCRdb's copy carries only in-frame clones and drops some. The table shows 200,000 to 250,000 clones, with roughly four fifths occurring only once. Sequencing was performed on PBMCs. Receptors were obtained from a girl aged 5-17 years in good health and CMV-seronegative.

This clone appeared once. The rearrangement uses TRBV7-2 and TRBJ2-7, with D uncertain. Germline CDR1 is SGHTA and CDR2 is FQGNSA. V was pared by 3 bases and J by 2 bases, with 11 bases between. The CDR3 covers 14 residues. The CDR3 DNA reads TGTGCCAGCAGCTTCATTAGCCTCCCCTACGAGCAGTACTTC. Amino acid sequence: CASSFISLPYEQYF.

The V and J genes are TRBV4-3 and TRBJ1-2; 8 positions match TRBD1. CDR3 length: 17 residues. Trimming removed 0 bases from V and 4 bases from J; junction bases left unmatched: 10. Germline lookup yields CDR1 LGHNA and CDR2 YSLEER. CDR3 in amino acids: CASSQELRTGPIYGYTF. For the CDR3, the DNA is TGCGCCAGCAGCCAAGAACTTAGGACAGGGCCGATCTATGGCTACACCTTC.

With regard to this clone: One junction end does not reproduce the germline sequence, and a read error may be involved. The V gene is TRBV10-3, the J gene TRBJ1-5; D perhaps matches TRBD1 (6 bases). The germline V gene encodes CDR1 ENHRY and CDR2 SYGVKD. This CDR3 contains 16 residues. Written as DNA, the CDR3 is TGTGCCACCAGTGAGTCTTGGGGGCGGGGCAATCAGCCCCAGCATTTT. It specifies CATSESWGRGNQPQHF.

This rearrangement joins TRBV29-1 to TRBJ1-1; perhaps TRBD1 as D (6 bases). The length of the CDR3 is 17 residues. Germline loops: CDR1 SQVTM, CDR2 ANQGSEA. Trimming took off 0 bases at V and 2 bases at J, with 19 bases between the two ends. In nucleotides, the CDR3 is TGCAGCGTTGAAGATTTGGGCGACAGGACCCCCAACACTGAAGCTTTCTTT. It is translated as CSVEDLGDRTPNTEAFF. The entire variable domain, with the rest obtained from reference TRBV29-1 and TRBJ1-1, is as follows: SAVISQKPSRDICQRGTSLTIQCQVDSQVTMMFWYRQQPGQSLTLIATANQGSEATYESGFVIDKFPISRPNLTFSTLTVSNMSPEDSSIYLCSVEDLGDRTPNTEAFFGQGTRLTVV.

The rearrangement uses TRBV5-1 and TRBJ1-4, with unresolved D. Trimming cost V 4 bases and J 6 bases, with 13 bases left between them. The CDR3 totals 14 residues. CDR1 and CDR2 (germline): SGHRS, YFSETQ. The CDR3 coding sequence is TGCGCCAGCAGCCAACAGACCTGGGATGAAAAACTGTTTTTT. This translates into CASSQQTWDEKLFF.

A few counts support this clone. The chain couples TRBV6-6 to TRBJ1-1; D is perhaps TRBD1 (6 bases). Germline CDR1 and CDR2: MNHNY and SVGAGI (reference sequence). The ends were cut back, 6 bases at V and 0 bases at J, with 14 bases in the middle. The CDR3 contains 15 residues. This CDR3 is CASSNGQQLNTEAFF. DNA for the CDR3: TGTGCCAGCAGCAACGGACAGCAGTTGAACACTGAAGCTTTCTTT.

The V gene is TRBV28, the J gene TRBJ1-5, with D maybe TRBD1 (6 bases). V lost 7 bases to trimming and J lost 2 bases, with 18 bases between them. The CDR3 is 16 amino acids. Germline V lookup: CDR1 MDHEN, CDR2 SYDVKM. The CDR3 reads CASIRQGQSGNQPQHF. In DNA form, the CDR3 reads TGTGCCAGCATCAGGCAGGGGCAATCGGGCAATCAGCCCCAGCATTTT.

V gene TRBV2 combines with J gene TRBJ2-2; 8 nucleotides agree with TRBD2. The CDR3 totals 15 residues. With V trimmed by 3 bases and J by 5 bases, 5 bases remained unmatched. CDR1 SNHLY and CDR2 FYNNEI come from the germline V gene. The CDR3 spells CASSDFGGGTGELFF. Here the CDR3 DNA reads TGTGCCAGCAGTGACTTTGGCGGGGGGACCGGGGAGCTGTTTTTT.

The V call is TRBV2, the J call TRBJ2-1; perhaps TRBD2 as D (6 bases). The CDR3 runs 11 residues. V lost 6 bases, J lost 12 bases, and 12 bases lay in between. In germline, CDR1 is SNHLY, CDR2 FYNNEI. DNA of the CDR3: TGTGCCAGCAGGGACCCCGGGGGGCAGTTCTTC. Encoded protein: CASRDPGGQFF.

This chain joins TRBV27 and TRBJ2-1, with 7 nucleotides matching TRBD2. The V gene end was trimmed by 7 bases and the J gene end by 7 bases; junction bases not matched to a gene: 13. From germline, CDR1 is MNHEY and CDR2 SMNVEV (reference sequence). This CDR3 has 15 amino acids. This chain's CDR3 is CASTSSGSGLNEQFF. As DNA, the CDR3 is TGTGCCAGCACCTCATCTGGTAGCGGGCTGAATGAGCAGTTCTTC.

The rearrangement uses TRBV4-1 and TRBJ2-2, with TRBD2 matching over 7 bases. Germline values: CDR1 MGHRA, CDR2 YSYEKL. The CDR3 consists of 16 residues. The V segment lost 0 bases and the J segment 10 bases; nucleotides outside the gene matches: 11. The CDR3: CASSQDQAGVREELFF. In DNA, the CDR3 is TGCGCCAGCAGCCAAGATCAGGCGGGGGTCCGCGAGGAGCTGTTTTTT.

The chain joins TRBV6-6 to TRBJ2-7; the match to TRBD1 covers 7 bases. V shed 4 bases and J 0 bases; nucleotides not matched to a gene: 9. The germline gives CDR1 MNHNY, CDR2 SVGAGI (reference sequence). There are 16 residues in the CDR3. In nucleotides, the CDR3 is TGTGCCAGCAGTTCCGGACAGGCTGCGAGCTCCTACGAGCAGTACTTC. Protein sequence: CASSSGQAASSYEQYF.

This chain connects TRBV28 to TRBJ2-7; 10 bases match TRBD2. CDR1 and CDR2 from the germline V gene are MDHEN and SYDVKM. Trimming removed 4 bases from V and 0 bases from J; junction bases left unmatched: 12. This CDR3 comprises 18 residues. The CDR3 coding sequence is TGTGCCAGCAGTTCCCCCAGACGAAGCGGGAGGGACTCCTACGAGCAGTACTTC. This codes for CASSSPRRSGRDSYEQYF. The whole variable domain, filled in from reference TRBV28 and TRBJ2-7, reads DVKVTQSSRYLVKRTGEKVFLECVQDMDHENMFWYRQDPGLGLRLIYFSYDVKMKEKGDIPEGYSVSREKKERFSLILESASTNQTSMYLCASSSPRRSGRDSYEQYFGPGTRLTVT.

The chain is built from TRBV30 and TRBJ1-1; no firm D call. Trimming took off 3 bases at V and 2 bases at J, with 22 bases between the two ends. The CDR3 runs to 17 residues. Germline V CDR1 and CDR2: GTSNPN, SVGIG (reference sequence). The CDR3 spells CAWRPNIFSRRNTEAFF. The CDR3 nucleotides are TGTGCCTGGAGACCTAATATCTTTTCGAGGAGAAACACTGAAGCTTTCTTT.

The rearrangement links TRBV18 to TRBJ1-1, with TRBD1 identical over 7 bases. Germline V CDR1 and CDR2: KGHSH, LQKENI. The CDR3 has 13 residues. V lost 6 bases and J lost 6; bases outside the gene matches: 7. The CDR3, as DNA: TGTGCCAGCTCCCGCGACAGGGAACCTGAAGCTTTCTTT. It codes for CASSRDREPEAFF. Supplemented by reference TRBV18 and TRBJ1-1, the full variable domain reads NAGVMQNPRHLVRRRGQEARLRCSPMKGHSHVYWYRQLPEEGLKFMVYLQKENIIDESGMPKERFSAEFPKEGPSILRIQQVVRGDSAAYFCASSRDREPEAFFGQGTRLTVV.

This sequence joins TRBV25-1 and TRBJ2-7, with D hard to call. V was trimmed by 8 bases and J by 3 bases, leaving 5 bases between them. Looked up from germline, CDR1 is MGHDK and CDR2 is SYGVNS. This CDR3 has 10 amino acids. Here the CDR3 reads CASEHYEQYF. CDR3 bases: TGTGCCAGCGAACACTACGAGCAGTACTTC.

This clone was picked up many times. The chain couples TRBV4-3 to TRBJ1-3; no reliable D call. CDR3 length: 16 residues. V lost 1 base and J 0 bases, leaving 10 bases between the germline ends. CDR1 and CDR2 (germline): LGHNA, YSLEER. DNA of the CDR3: TGCGCCAGCAGCCAAGGATTGCGCGGCTCTGGAAACACCATATATTTT. Its translation is CASSQGLRGSGNTIYF.

This chain joins TRBV18 and TRBJ1-1; D remains ambiguous. This CDR3 is built from 14 residues. Germline CDR1 is KGHSH and CDR2 is LQKENI. Between the trimmed V and J ends, which lost 3 bases and 11 bases, there was a span of 19 bases. The CDR3 DNA reads as TGTGCCAGCTCACCGGGAGGGTTAGCCCTTGGGGCTTTCTTT. This encodes CASSPGGLALGAFF.

The chain links TRBV5-1 to TRBJ1-2, with 8 nucleotides matching TRBD1. This CDR3 has 16 residues. Germline-derived CDR1 and CDR2 are SGHRS and YFSETQ. V gave up 2 bases and J gave up 6 bases; unmatched junction bases: 12. CDR3 residues: CASSLTTGGPNDGYTF. CDR3 coding DNA: TGCGCCAGCAGCTTAACCACAGGGGGTCCCAACGATGGCTACACCTTC.

The chain has TRBV6-5 and TRBJ2-5; 7 nucleotides match TRBD1. TRBJ2-7 explains the end of the DNA better; the J call may be wrong. CDR1 is MNHEY, CDR2 SVGAGI, per germline. The CDR3 contains 15 residues. In nucleotides, the CDR3 is TGTGCCAGCAGTTCGGGGACAGCGGAGAGGGACGAGCAGTACTTC. Translated, it gives CASSSGTAERDEQYF.

The chain recombines TRBV19 with TRBJ1-1, with 10 positions matching TRBD1. CDR3 size: 14 residues. Trimming cost V 4 bases and J 6 bases; bases outside gene matches: 5. Germline assignment: CDR1 LNHDA and CDR2 SQIVND (reference sequence). CDR3 in amino acids: CASSTRQGAAEAFF. CDR3 DNA: TGTGCCAGTAGTACTCGACAGGGGGCCGCTGAAGCTTTCTTT.

This clone occurred a few times. The J gene is TRBJ1-3, the V gene TRBV5-6; perhaps TRBD1 as D (6 bases). The ends were cut back, 4 bases at V and 4 bases at J, with 12 bases in the middle. Germline V gene data show CDR1 as SGHDT and CDR2 as YYEEEE. The CDR3 covers 14 residues. The CDR3 nucleotides read TGTGCCAGCAGCCTTTTACAGGGAGGAAACACCATATATTTT. Amino acid sequence: CASSLLQGGNTIYF.

The rearrangement uses TRBV27 and TRBJ2-1; 10 bases line up with TRBD2. The CDR3 has 15 amino acids. V lost 5 bases and J lost 2; bases outside the gene matches: 3. In germline, CDR1 is MNHEY, CDR2 SMNVEV (reference sequence). Here the CDR3 reads CASSPLAGAYNEQFF. CDR3 bases: TGTGCCAGCAGTCCCCTAGCGGGGGCCTACAATGAGCAGTTCTTC.

The chain uses TRBV6-5 and TRBJ2-2, with 7 positions matching TRBD2. CDR1 is MNHEY and CDR2 is SVGAGI in the germline V gene. The trim removed 6 bases at V and 2 bases at J, leaving 3 bases unmatched. The CDR3 covers 14 residues. The CDR3 protein is CASSLGLNTGELFF. The CDR3, as DNA: TGTGCCAGCAGCCTGGGACTAAACACCGGGGAGCTGTTTTTT.

The chain joins TRBV19 to TRBJ2-7, with 7 bases fitting TRBD1. Germline CDR1 is LNHDA and CDR2 is SQIVND (reference sequence). The V gene end was trimmed by 4 bases and the J gene end by 6 bases; junction bases not matched to a gene: 9. This CDR3 has 14 residues. The CDR3 DNA reads as TGTGCCAGTAGTACGGATAACAGGGGCTTCGAGCAGTACTTC. Amino acids: CASSTDNRGFEQYF.

Regarding this clone: A much larger clone differs from this one at a single base, so this may be a read error. The chain joins TRBV7-3 to TRBJ2-7; 7 bases fit TRBD1. This CDR3 region has 13 residues. The trim removed 5 bases at V and 2 bases at J, leaving 3 bases unmatched. Germline assignment: CDR1 SGHTA and CDR2 FQGTGA. The CDR3 DNA is TGTGCCAGCAGCCCACAGGGGACCTACGAGCAGTACTTC. Translated: CASSPQGTYEQYF. Full variable domain (rest looked up from reference TRBV7-3 and TRBJ2-7): GAGVSQTPSNKVTEKGKYVELRCDPISGHTALYWYRQSLGQGPEFLIYFQGTGAADDSGLPNDRFFAVRPEGSVSTLKIQRTERGDSAVYLCASSPQGTYEQYFGPGTRLTVT.

This chain joins TRBV28 and TRBJ2-5; TRBD2 matches at 10 bases. The CDR3 has 12 amino acids. Losses at the gene ends were 6 bases for V and 10 bases for J; bases not matched to a gene: 5. The germline V gene has CDR1 MDHEN and CDR2 SYDVKM. The CDR3 loop is CASRLAGGDQYF. In DNA, the CDR3 is TGTGCCAGCAGATTAGCGGGGGGCGACCAGTACTTC.